A selection of T cell receptor beta chains follows, all from one sample in a study of cytomegalovirus exposure and HLA in healthy donors. TCRdb's table, derived via immunoSEQ multiplex PCR, lists solely in-frame clones and lacks some. The top ten clones hold around 7.2% of a sample with 180,000 or so clones, approximately 86% of them seen once. Sequencing used PBMCs. Receptors originate from a man aged 25-45 years in good health and CMV-seropositive. Both conserved end residues are part of each CDR3.

len | v_gene | CDR3aa
13 | TRBV6-6 | CASSYSIESGYTF
14 | TRBV7-2 | CASRSGTGPYEQYF
14 | TRBV6-1 | CASSDSGVVGELFF
16 | TRBV27 | CASSLSAANSNQPQHF
15 | TRBV23-1 | CASRENQGRRYEQYF
15 | TRBV19 | CASSIRGQDNTEAFF
15 | TRBV18 | CASSPRTGVDSPLHF
15 | TRBV4-3 | CASSQDELGGTEQYF
12 | TRBV19 | CASSNSGETQYF
15 | TRBV25-1 | CASSDFGTTTDEQYF
17 | TRBV25-1 | CASTPGGWSGGTYEQYF
14 | TRBV29-1 | CSVATSGSVGELFF
15 | TRBV11-2 | CASRPAGVGTGELFF
13 | TRBV9 | CASSVEEEGGYTF
19 | TRBV4-3 | CASSRTSNRQGGSSYEQYF